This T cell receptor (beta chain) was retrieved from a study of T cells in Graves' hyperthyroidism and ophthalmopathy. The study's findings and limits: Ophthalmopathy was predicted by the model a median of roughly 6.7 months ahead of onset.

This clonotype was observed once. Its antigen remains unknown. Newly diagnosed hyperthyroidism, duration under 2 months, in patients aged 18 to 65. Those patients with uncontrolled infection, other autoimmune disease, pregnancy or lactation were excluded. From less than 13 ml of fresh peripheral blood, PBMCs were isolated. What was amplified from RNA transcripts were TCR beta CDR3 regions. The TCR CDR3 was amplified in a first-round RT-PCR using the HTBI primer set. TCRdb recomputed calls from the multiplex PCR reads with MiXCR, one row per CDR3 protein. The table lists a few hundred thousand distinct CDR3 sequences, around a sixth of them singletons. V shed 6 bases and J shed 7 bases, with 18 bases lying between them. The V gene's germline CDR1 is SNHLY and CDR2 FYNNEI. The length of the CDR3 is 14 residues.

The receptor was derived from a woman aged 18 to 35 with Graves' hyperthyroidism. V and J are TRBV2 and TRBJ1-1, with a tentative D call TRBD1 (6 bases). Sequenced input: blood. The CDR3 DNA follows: TGTGCCAGCAGGCCACCGACAGGATTTTTTGAAGCTTTCTTT. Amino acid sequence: CASRPPTGFFEAFF.